This TCR beta chain was found in a study of blood T cell repertoires in COVID-19. Study in general: Researchers got acute and convalescent COVID-19 samples from the United States, Italy and Spain. In each case, the material was cDNA or gDNA derived from T cells, B-cell-depleted T cells, or PBMCs.

The germline CDR1 and CDR2 sequences are SGHVS and FNYEAQ. V trimming: 1 base; J trimming: 1 base; junction bases outside the gene matches: 13. This CDR3 is 19 amino acids long. In the original analysis: Quantification of nucleated cells was approximated via reference gene primer amplification. Sequencing was performed with immunoSEQ multiplex PCR; in TCRdb, only in-frame clones are kept and a portion is missing. V, J and clone size reflect that table, while D and trimming were determined from the DNA. The sample shows some 70,000 clones, 65% to 80% of them seen only once. This receptor was obtained from a woman between 50 and 59 years old with acute or convalescent COVID-19. The chain couples TRBV7-6 to TRBJ2-1; 7 nucleotides match TRBD2. The specimen was peripheral blood. The CDR3 sequence: CASSLEVGSGRTSYNEQFF. In nucleotides, the CDR3 is TGTGCCAGCAGCTTAGAGGTTGGTTCCGGGAGGACATCCTACAATGAGCAGTTCTTC.